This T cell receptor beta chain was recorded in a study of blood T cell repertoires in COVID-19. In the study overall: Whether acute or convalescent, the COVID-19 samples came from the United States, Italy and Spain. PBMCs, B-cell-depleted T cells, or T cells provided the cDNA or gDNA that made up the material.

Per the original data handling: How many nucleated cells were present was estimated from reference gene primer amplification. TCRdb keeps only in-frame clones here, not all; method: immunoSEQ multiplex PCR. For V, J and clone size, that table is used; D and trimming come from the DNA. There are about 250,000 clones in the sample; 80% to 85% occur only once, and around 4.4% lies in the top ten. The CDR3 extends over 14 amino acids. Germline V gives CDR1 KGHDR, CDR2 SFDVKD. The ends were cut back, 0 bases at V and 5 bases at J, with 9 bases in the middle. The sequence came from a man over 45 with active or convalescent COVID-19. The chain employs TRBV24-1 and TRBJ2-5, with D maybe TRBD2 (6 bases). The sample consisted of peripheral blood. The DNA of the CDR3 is TGTGCCACCAGTGATTTGAAAGGGAGGGAGACCCAGTACTTC. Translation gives CATSDLKGRETQYF.